The next 28 T cell receptor beta chains were all read from a single sample in a study of OX40 agonist ivuxolimab in advanced cancers. Method: immunoSEQ multiplex PCR; TCRdb's copy keeps in-frame clones and lacks some. The data hold around 89,000 clones, with approximately 91% observed a single time. The input for sequencing was CD4+ or CD8+ T cells sorted from blood, taken in a trial of the OX40 agonist ivuxolimab. These receptors were obtained from an adult with an advanced solid tumor such as melanoma, head and neck, liver or kidney cancer.

This chain joins TRBV6-5 and TRBJ2-7, with TRBD2 identical over 8 bases. Germline V CDR1 and CDR2: MNHEY, SVGAGI. This CDR3 region has 14 residues. The trim removed 2 bases at V and 7 bases at J, leaving 7 bases unmatched. The CDR3 DNA is TGTGCCAGCAGTTACGGTCCGGGGGGGTGGGAGCAGTACTTC. Protein sequence: CASSYGPGGWEQYF.

The V call is TRBV28, the J call TRBJ1-6; 7 bases match TRBD1. The ends lost 4 bases at V and 7 bases at J; junction bases unmatched: 7. Germline V gene data show CDR1 as MDHEN and CDR2 as SYDVKM. This CDR3 spans 15 amino acids. CDR3 sequence (DNA): TGTGCCAGCAGTTGGCTTCCGGACAGGAATTCACCCCTCCACTTT. Its protein product is CASSWLPDRNSPLHF.

This rearrangement joins TRBV18 to TRBJ2-3; 8 bases line up with TRBD2. This CDR3 is 16 amino acids long. The V gene end was trimmed by 0 bases and the J gene end by 2 bases; junction bases not matched to a gene: 4. Germline CDR1 KGHSH, CDR2 LQKENI. The CDR3 DNA reads as TGTGCCAGCTCACCACCCGGGAGGGGCCTCACAGATACGCAGTATTTT. Its protein is CASSPPGRGLTDTQYF.

The rearrangement uses TRBV5-1 and TRBJ2-3; a weak D match, TRBD2 (6 bases). Trimming took 8 bases from V and 2 from J, leaving 12 bases between them. The CDR3 is 13 residues long. CDR1 is SGHRS and CDR2 is YFSETQ in the germline V gene. In nucleotides, the CDR3 is TGCGCCAGTGGAACTAGCCCCACAGATACGCAGTATTTT. This encodes CASGTSPTDTQYF.

The rearrangement uses TRBV2 and TRBJ2-5; D is perhaps TRBD2 (5 bases). V gave up 6 bases and J gave up 5 bases, with 10 bases separating them. This CDR3 has 12 residues. Germline loops: CDR1 SNHLY, CDR2 FYNNEI. This chain's CDR3 is CASSATGETQYF. In DNA, the CDR3 is TGTGCCAGCAGCGCGACGGGGGAGACCCAGTACTTC.

The chain links TRBV5-1 to TRBJ1-2; possibly TRBD1 for D (5 bases). Looked up from germline, CDR1 is SGHRS and CDR2 is YFSETQ. This CDR3 contains 14 residues. Trimming shortened V by 2 bases and J by 6 bases, and 14 bases separated the two germline ends. CDR3 nucleotides: TGCGCCAGCAGCTTTGGGGGAGACGAAAATGGCTACACCTTC. This codes for CASSFGGDENGYTF.

Only one count was recorded for this clone. CDR3 DNA: TGTGCCAGCAGCTTAGTAGAGACCTACGAGCAGTACTTC. This translates into CASSLVETYEQYF. V and J are TRBV7-2 and TRBJ2-7, with D uncertain. The ends were cut back, 1 base at V and 2 bases at J, with 6 bases in the middle. Germline loops: CDR1 SGHTA, CDR2 FQGNSA. This CDR3 comprises 13 residues.

This clone was counted once. The chain has TRBV25-1 and TRBJ2-3; TRBD2 matches at 11 bases. The ends lost 6 bases at V and 3 bases at J; junction bases unmatched: 5. The CDR3 totals 15 residues. Germline loops: CDR1 MGHDK, CDR2 SYGVNS. In nucleotides, the CDR3 is TGTGCCAGCAGGTCCACTAGCGGGAGAACAGATACGCAGTATTTT. Translating gives CASRSTSGRTDTQYF. Supplemented by reference TRBV25-1 and TRBJ2-3, the full variable domain reads EADIYQTPRYLVIGTGKKITLECSQTMGHDKMYWYQQDPGMELHLIHYSYGVNSTEKGDLSSESTVSRIRTEHFPLTLESARPSHTSQYLCASRSTSGRTDTQYFGPGTRLTVL.

This rearrangement joins TRBV19 to TRBJ2-1; D is uncertain. This CDR3 has 13 residues. CDR1 and CDR2 from the germline V gene are LNHDA and SQIVND (reference sequence). V shed 7 bases and J shed 6 bases, with 13 bases lying between them. CDR3 DNA: TGTGCCAGTAACCAAGTCCTCTTCAATGAGCAGTTCTTC. Protein product: CASNQVLFNEQFF.

V is TRBV28 and J is TRBJ2-7; D perhaps matches TRBD1 (6 bases). The CDR3 totals 15 residues. Germline loops: CDR1 MDHEN, CDR2 SYDVKM. The V end lost 5 bases, the J end lost 4 bases, and 18 bases lay between the germline ends. CDR3 DNA sequence: TGTGCCAGCAGTCTGGGGAACAGGGCCGTTTACGAGCAGTACTTC. Protein: CASSLGNRAVYEQYF.

The chain is built from TRBV7-2 and TRBJ1-1; D not certain. This CDR3 is built from 14 residues. The V end was cut by 2 bases, the J end by 4 bases, with 11 bases between. Germline V CDR1 and CDR2: SGHTA, FQGNSA. The DNA for the CDR3 is TGTGCCAGCAGCTTACAAGGGCCGGGCACTGAAGCTTTCTTT. Translation: CASSLQGPGTEAFF. Together with reference TRBV7-2 and TRBJ1-1, the CDR3 gives the full variable domain: GAGVSQSPSNKVTEKGKDVELRCDPISGHTALYWYRQSLGQGLEFLIYFQGNSAPDKSGLPSDRFSAERTGGSVSTLTIQRTQQEDSAVYLCASSLQGPGTEAFFGQGTRLTVV.

The chain is built from TRBV18 and TRBJ1-3; D not certain. The V end was cut by 0 bases, the J end by 8 bases, with 20 bases between. Germline CDR1 and CDR2: KGHSH and LQKENI. The CDR3 spans 17 residues. CDR3 bases: TGTGCCAGCTCACCACCGCGGACGGACCAGCTCGGAGACACCATATATTTT. This translates into CASSPPRTDQLGDTIYF.

This sequence joins TRBV6-6 and TRBJ1-2; D perhaps matches TRBD1 (6 bases). This CDR3 region has 16 residues. The germline V gene has CDR1 MNHNY and CDR2 SVGAGI (reference sequence). V dropped 4 bases and J dropped 0 bases, with 15 bases sitting between them. The CDR3 DNA reads as TGTGCCAGCAGTTCCCCCGAGGGGGTTCCTAACTATGGCTACACCTTC. Translation gives CASSSPEGVPNYGYTF.

This clone has just a few counts. The chain couples TRBV19 to TRBJ1-2; D is possibly TRBD1 (5 bases). Trimming cost V 7 bases and J 7 bases, with 19 bases left between them. The CDR3 spans 14 residues. Germline CDR1 is LNHDA and CDR2 is SQIVND (reference sequence). CDR3 region: CASTRQIGVSGYTF. Written as DNA, the CDR3 is TGTGCCAGTACCAGACAGATCGGGGTTAGTGGCTACACCTTC. Combining the CDR3 with reference TRBV19 and TRBJ1-2 gives the whole variable domain DGGITQSPKYLFRKEGQNVTLSCEQNLNHDAMYWYRQDPGQGLRLIYYSQIVNDFQKGDIAEGYSVSREKKESFPLTVTSAQKNPTAFYLCASTRQIGVSGYTFGSGTRLTVV.

The chain has TRBV6-6 and TRBJ1-3; D perhaps matches TRBD1 (6 bases). The CDR3 is made up of 15 amino acids. Germline V CDR1 and CDR2: MNHNY, SVGAGI (reference sequence). V was pared by 2 bases and J by 4 bases, with 12 bases between. The CDR3 sequence is CASSYPGTQGNTIYF. CDR3 nucleotide sequence: TGTGCCAGCAGTTACCCCGGGACACAGGGAAACACCATATATTTT.

Written as DNA, the CDR3 is TGTGCCAGCGATGGGGGGACCGGGGAGCTGTTTTTT. It encodes CASDGGTGELFF. The rearrangement joins TRBV6-1 to TRBJ2-2; D is perhaps TRBD2 (6 bases). V lost 8 bases, J lost 5 bases, and 9 bases lay in between. Germline CDR1 reads MNHNS; CDR2 reads SASEGT. This CDR3 spans 12 amino acids.

The J gene is TRBJ1-5, the V gene TRBV9; TRBD1 is a possible D gene (5 bases). Germline assignment: CDR1 SGDLS and CDR2 YYNGEE. The V end lost 4 bases, the J end lost 5 bases, and 13 bases lay between the germline ends. The CDR3 has 14 residues. The DNA for the CDR3 is TGTGCCAGCAGCCGCCAGGGAGGAGATCAGCCCCAGCATTTT. Encoded protein: CASSRQGGDQPQHF.

The chain carries TRBV14 and TRBJ1-2, with 10 bases identical to TRBD1. The ends lost 4 bases at V and 2 bases at J; junction bases unmatched: 7. CDR1 and CDR2 from the germline V gene are SGHDN and FVKESK. CDR3 length equals 16 residues. The CDR3 reads CASSPLGQGMNYGYTF. The CDR3 DNA sequence: TGTGCCAGCAGCCCCCTGGGACAGGGGATGAACTATGGCTACACCTTC. Drawing the rest from reference TRBV14 and TRBJ1-2, the complete variable domain is EAGVTQFPSHSVIEKGQTVTLRCDPISGHDNLYWYRRVMGKEIKFLLHFVKESKQDESGMPNNRFLAERTGGTYSTLKVQPAELEDSGVYFCASSPLGQGMNYGYTFGSGTRLTVV.

The chain uses TRBV14 and TRBJ2-4; 7 nucleotides line up with TRBD2. In germline, CDR1 is SGHDN, CDR2 FVKESK. This CDR3 comprises 14 residues. The V gene end was trimmed by 1 base and the J gene end by 7 bases; junction bases not matched to a gene: 4. This CDR3 is CASSQVGSGNIQYF. Here the CDR3 DNA reads TGTGCCAGCAGCCAAGTTGGTAGCGGGAACATTCAGTACTTC.

The V gene is TRBV7-9, the J gene TRBJ2-2, with D perhaps given as TRBD1 or TRBD2 (5 bases each). The CDR3 sequence is 17 residues long. The V and J ends lost 3 bases and 3 bases respectively, with 17 bases between them. Germline loops: CDR1 SEHNR, CDR2 FQNEAQ (reference sequence). The CDR3, as DNA: TGTGCCAGCAGCTTCCCCCTTCAGGGAGTTCACACCGGGGAGCTGTTTTTT. As protein: CASSFPLQGVHTGELFF. Full variable domain (missing parts from reference TRBV7-9 and TRBJ2-2): DTGVSQNPRHKITKRGQNVTFRCDPISEHNRLYWYRQTLGQGPEFLTYFQNEAQLEKSRLLSDRFSAERPKGSFSTLEIQRTEQGDSAMYLCASSFPLQGVHTGELFFGEGSRLTVL.

J is TRBJ2-1 and V is TRBV7-9, with TRBD2 as a possible D gene (6 bases). Germline CDR1 is SEHNR and CDR2 is FQNEAQ (reference sequence). The CDR3 covers 13 residues. Trimming removed 8 bases at V and 0 bases at J, with 8 bases between. CDR3 loop: CASGRDSYNEQFF. The CDR3 DNA follows: TGTGCCAGCGGGCGGGACTCCTACAATGAGCAGTTCTTC.

The chain is built from TRBV6-1 and TRBJ2-7, with a weak D call TRBD2 (6 bases). The germline gives CDR1 MNHNS, CDR2 SASEGT. This CDR3 comprises 13 residues. V lost 6 bases and J 3 bases, leaving 12 bases between the germline ends. The CDR3 loop is CASSVLAYYEQYF. The DNA of the CDR3 is TGTGCCAGCAGCGTTCTAGCGTACTACGAGCAGTACTTC.

The gene calls are TRBV10-2 and TRBJ2-4; tentative D call: TRBD2 (5 bases). Germline CDR1 is WSHSY and CDR2 is SAAADI. This CDR3 contains 14 residues. Trimming pared 6 bases from V and 6 bases from J, leaving 15 bases between. DNA of the CDR3: TGCGCCAGCAGGGCCACGGGGTTTGGAAACATTCAGTACTTC. It is translated as CASRATGFGNIQYF.

The V and J genes are TRBV27 and TRBJ1-1, with D possibly TRBD1 on 5 matching bases. The CDR3 is 14 residues long. Germline V lookup: CDR1 MNHEY, CDR2 SMNVEV (reference sequence). V was trimmed by 5 bases and J by 4 bases, leaving 14 bases between them. The CDR3 spells CASSQRGFGTEAFF. CDR3 DNA sequence: TGTGCCAGCAGTCAGAGGGGATTCGGCACTGAAGCTTTCTTT.

The count of this clone is one. This sequence joins TRBV7-2 and TRBJ1-1; no clear D. CDR3 length equals 14 residues. Trimming removed 7 bases at V and 2 bases at J, with 14 bases between. CDR1 is SGHTA, CDR2 FQGNSA, per germline. CDR3 bases: TGTGCCAGCACCCTTACAGCCTATAACACTGAAGCTTTCTTT. Protein: CASTLTAYNTEAFF.

The chain combines TRBV14 with TRBJ1-2, with a weak D call TRBD1 (5 bases). Trimming took 5 bases from V and 3 from J, leaving 10 bases between them. This CDR3 comprises 13 residues. Germline CDR1 is SGHDN and CDR2 is FVKESK. The CDR3 coding sequence is TGTGCCAGCAGCGCAGGGTTGGACTATGGCTACACCTTC. It is translated as CASSAGLDYGYTF.

The chain carries TRBV25-1 and TRBJ1-2; 7 bases are shared with TRBD1. The CDR3 covers 14 residues. Germline trimming cut 3 bases from V and 7 bases from J; bases unmatched to any gene: 8. CDR1 is MGHDK and CDR2 is SYGVNS in the germline V gene. The CDR3 protein is CASSERGQSSGYTF. The CDR3 DNA follows: TGTGCCAGCAGTGAGCGGGGACAGTCTAGTGGCTACACCTTC.

The table lists this clone with a few counts. The chain is built from TRBV19 and TRBJ1-5, with TRBD1 as a possible D gene (5 bases). Germline CDR1 and CDR2: LNHDA and SQIVND (reference sequence). V was clipped by 6 bases and J by 4 bases, with 16 bases between them. This CDR3 region has 15 residues. In nucleotides, the CDR3 is TGTGCCAGTAGCAGTGGGACCCCGGGAAATCAGCCCCAGCATTTT. Protein product: CASSSGTPGNQPQHF.